This is a list of T cell receptor beta chains from one sample in a study of cytomegalovirus exposure and HLA in healthy donors. Assay: immunoSEQ multiplex PCR; the TCRdb copy retains only in-frame clones and omits some. The top ten hold roughly 3.1% of the sample, which has approximately 71,000 clones, over 80% seen once. Sequencing input: PBMCs. The origin of the receptors is a man younger than 35 in good health and CMV-seronegative. The CDR3 runs from the conserved cysteine through the conserved F or W. The order of the fields is J gene, V gene, CDR3 protein.

TRBJ1-2 | TRBV29-1 | CSVDRGGYGYTF
TRBJ2-3 | TRBV7-8 | CASSSGQGTDTQYF
TRBJ2-1 | TRBV29-1 | CSVSSGTGYEQFF
TRBJ1-2 | TRBV28 | CASSLTGDDGYTF
TRBJ2-6 | TRBV28 | CASSFGGSGANVLTF
TRBJ1-3 | TRBV7-6 | CASSLNYKSSGNTIYF
TRBJ1-2 | TRBV5-1 | CASSEFKQGAGYTF
TRBJ2-5 | TRBV18 | CASSPSGYLQETQYF
TRBJ1-2 | TRBV30 | CAWSVGTGVNYGYTF
TRBJ1-5 | TRBV2 | CASSGPGFYPQHF
TRBJ2-3 | TRBV4-3 | CASSQEGGQARTDTQYF
TRBJ1-5 | TRBV28 | CASSLPGNQPQHF
TRBJ2-7 | TRBV4-2 | CASSGGTSGSYEQYF
TRBJ1-5 | TRBV28 | CASSPRTVSNQPQHF
TRBJ2-7 | TRBV28 | CASSTVNYEQYF
TRBJ2-7 | TRBV7-9 | CASSHDYSYEQYF
TRBJ2-1 | TRBV9 | CASSLIAGGPSNEQFF
TRBJ2-3 | TRBV9 | CASSVDTGTDTQYF
TRBJ1-1 | TRBV7-3 | CASSRQGRNTEAFF
TRBJ1-3 | TRBV9 | CASSVEPGSGNTIYF
TRBJ2-1 | TRBV4-1 | CASSQDRMTSGSGDEQFF
TRBJ1-2 | TRBV10-3 | CAISVETYQDGYTF
TRBJ1-2 | TRBV30 | CAWSVSLGGGYTF
TRBJ2-1 | TRBV5-5 | CASSLSAEGEQFF
TRBJ2-7 | TRBV2 | CASSEQGAYEQYF
TRBJ2-7 | TRBV29-1 | CSVERLAGHEQYF
TRBJ2-3 | TRBV6-4 | CASSDGTNTDTQYF
TRBJ2-1 | TRBV15 | CATSTYGDRSILLQFF
TRBJ2-7 | TRBV29-1 | CSVAKTSPTLYEQYF
TRBJ2-3 | TRBV18 | CASSPPGTTSTDTQYF
TRBJ2-7 | TRBV5-1 | CASSPHHIIQNYEQYF
TRBJ2-7 | TRBV2 | CASRLPTYEQYF
TRBJ2-6 | TRBV28 | CASTVNGGNVLTF
TRBJ2-3 | TRBV15 | CATSRQLAGVDTQYF
TRBJ2-1 | TRBV2 | CASSPFREEQFF
TRBJ2-7 | TRBV10-3 | CAIRPGLATPEQYF
TRBJ2-7 | TRBV18 | CASSPNVRDRYEQYF
TRBJ2-7 | TRBV28 | CASTPGTTIYEQYF
TRBJ2-3 | TRBV4-3 | CASSQEGREKDTQYF
TRBJ2-2 | TRBV4-3 | CASSPDGWAVPGLGDGELFF
TRBJ2-7 | TRBV29-1 | CSVVRDFPYEQYF
TRBJ2-7 | TRBV12-2 | CASRSSGQSSYEQYF
TRBJ1-1 | TRBV30 | CAWNYGVINTEAFF
TRBJ1-3 | TRBV4-3 | CASSQTGASGNTIYF
TRBJ2-5 | TRBV7-9 | CASSPGQKETQYF
TRBJ1-2 | TRBV28 | CASSVQGARVGGYTF
TRBJ2-3 | TRBV10-2 | CASWTRDLTDTQYF
TRBJ2-3 | TRBV14 | CASSQDWTSGDNTDTQYF
TRBJ2-5 | TRBV27 | CASSPVTGGGETQYF
TRBJ2-5 | TRBV7-9 | CASSLGPYQETQYF
TRBJ1-4 | TRBV14 | CASSPRRVTNEKLFF